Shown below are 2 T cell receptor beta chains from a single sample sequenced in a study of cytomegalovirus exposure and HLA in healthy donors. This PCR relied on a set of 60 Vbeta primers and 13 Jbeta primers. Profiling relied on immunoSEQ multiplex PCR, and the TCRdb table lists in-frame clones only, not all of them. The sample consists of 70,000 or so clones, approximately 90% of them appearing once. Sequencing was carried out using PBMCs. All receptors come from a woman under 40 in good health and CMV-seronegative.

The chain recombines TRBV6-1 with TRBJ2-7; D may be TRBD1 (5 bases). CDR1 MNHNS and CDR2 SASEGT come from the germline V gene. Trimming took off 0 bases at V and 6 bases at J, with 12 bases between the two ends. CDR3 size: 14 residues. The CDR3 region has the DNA TGTGCCAGCAGTGAAGCAAGCAGGGCAAGCGAGCAGTACTTC. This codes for CASSEASRASEQYF.

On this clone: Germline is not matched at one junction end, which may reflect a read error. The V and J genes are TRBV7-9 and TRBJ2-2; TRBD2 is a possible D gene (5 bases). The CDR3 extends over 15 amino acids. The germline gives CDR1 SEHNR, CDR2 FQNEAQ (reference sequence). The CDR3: CSSSLDSSGSGELFF. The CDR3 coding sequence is TGTTCCAGCAGCTTAGATTCTAGTGGGAGCGGGGAGCTGTTTTTT.